This T cell receptor beta chain appears in the sequencing data of a study of blood T cell repertoires in COVID-19. Across the whole study: COVID-19 samples from acute and convalescent phases originated in the United States, Italy and Spain. PBMCs, B-cell-depleted T cells, or T cells were the source of the cDNA or gDNA that made up the material.

Per the authors' pipeline: Estimates of nucleated cell counts were drawn from the amplification of reference gene primers. TCRdb's table, derived via immunoSEQ multiplex PCR, lists solely in-frame clones and lacks some. That table furnishes V, J and clone size, whereas the DNA furnished D and trimming. The sample yields nearly 300,000 clones, approximately 84% seen once. Seattle researchers signed up patients amid active infection and tracked them longitudinally. Germline trimming cut 0 bases from V and 4 bases from J; bases unmatched to any gene: 3. CDR1 and CDR2 (germline): SGDLS, YYNGEE. The CDR3 is 14 amino acids.

Sequencing was done on a sample of peripheral blood. This chain uses TRBV9 with TRBJ1-2, with 7 bases lining up with TRBD1. This TCR came from a human donor with COVID-19, enrolled during active disease. The donor label of this sample is uncertain. The DNA of the CDR3 is TGTGCCAGCAGCGTAGAAGGGACAGTCTATGGCTACACCTTC. Its protein product is CASSVEGTVYGYTF.